Sequencing of this T cell receptor beta chain was carried out in a study of blood T cell repertoires in COVID-19. Assay: immunoSEQ multiplex PCR; the TCRdb copy retains only in-frame clones and omits some. Of about 50,000 clones in the sample, roughly 87% were seen once. Trimming took 4 bases from V and 0 from J, leaving 9 bases between them. Germline CDR1 LGHNA, CDR2 YSLEER. This CDR3 has 15 amino acids. V is TRBV4-3 and J is TRBJ1-4; D is undetermined. The material sequenced was peripheral blood. The TCR originated in a human donor with active COVID-19. The donor label of this sample is uncertain. The CDR3 sequence: CASSLRVATNEKLFF. The CDR3 region has the DNA TGCGCCAGCAGCCTCCGGGTTGCAACTAATGAAAAACTGTTTTTT.